A selection of T cell receptor beta chains follows, all from one sample in a study of control samples from healthy donors and cancer patients. The table came from immunoSEQ multiplex PCR; TCRdb's copy has only in-frame clones and leaves some out. Of about 130,000 clones listed, more than 90% are singletons. The sequenced sample consisted of blood. All receptors come from a man in his late teens or twenties in good health. The CDR3 runs from the conserved cysteine through the conserved F or W.

length	V	J	CDR3
16	TRBV7-9	TRBJ2-5	CASSLASGGYQETQYF
12	TRBV5-1	TRBJ1-1	CASSQGNTEAFF
16	TRBV14	TRBJ2-7	CASSQEVGTGAYEQYF
13	TRBV4-2	TRBJ1-2	CASSLQTADGYTF
15	TRBV2	TRBJ1-5	CASSVGLGQAQVQHF
15	TRBV28	TRBJ1-4	CASTPIGQGYEKLFF
9	TRBV7-3	TRBJ1-6	CASSLPPLF
15	TRBV5-4	TRBJ2-1	CASSPVTGNYNEQFF
15	TRBV5-6	TRBJ2-7	CASSARQGRSYEQYF
18	TRBV7-9	TRBJ2-2	CASSSRPGQGMNTGELFF
12	TRBV10-2	TRBJ2-5	CASSASGETQYF
13	TRBV29-1	TRBJ1-6	CSVGDSYNSPLHF
14	TRBV9	TRBJ1-4	CASSVGATNEKLFF
16	TRBV7-3	TRBJ2-2	CASSLFGGSYTGELFF
18	TRBV10-1	TRBJ2-1	CASSEGSGGGPMNNEQFF
13	TRBV2	TRBJ1-2	CASSETPGVGYTF